Listed below are T cell receptor beta chains from one sample, sequenced in a study of blood T cells in healthy people across ages. TCRdb reprocessed the 5' RACE reads with MiXCR, giving one entry per CDR3 protein. The table lists about 670,000 distinct CDR3 sequences, 40% to 65% of them singletons. Sequenced sample: blood. The receptors were sampled from a woman aged 80 or over in good health. Both conserved end residues are part of each CDR3. Fields, in order: clone size, D gene, V gene, J gene, CDR3 protein, CDR3 DNA. A D gene is named only where the DNA matches it firmly. Clone size is shown for a subset of rows, as once, few, many or a class of expanded clone.

clone size: -; D gene: TRBD1; V gene: TRBV5-1; J gene: TRBJ1-2; CDR3 protein: CASSSGQGRGYTF; CDR3 DNA: TGCGCCAGCAGCTCGGGACAGGGACGGGGCTACACCTTC
clone size: once; D gene: -; V gene: TRBV7-9; J gene: TRBJ2-4; CDR3 protein: CASSRRGFGNIRYF; CDR3 DNA: TGTGCCAGCAGCCGACGGGGATTCGGAAACATTCGGTACTTC
clone size: few; D gene: TRBD1; V gene: TRBV3-1; J gene: TRBJ1-2; CDR3 protein: CASRHRGNYGYTF; CDR3 DNA: TGTGCCAGCAGGCACAGGGGTAACTATGGCTACACCTTC
clone size: -; D gene: -; V gene: TRBV5-1; J gene: TRBJ1-5; CDR3 protein: CASSLGQANQPQHF; CDR3 DNA: TGCGCCAGCAGCTTGGGGCAGGCGAATCAGCCCCAGCATTTT
clone size: -; D gene: -; V gene: TRBV10-3; J gene: TRBJ2-1; CDR3 protein: CAISGDGGRSYNEQFF; CDR3 DNA: TGTGCCATCAGTGGGGACGGGGGACGCTCCTACAATGAGCAGTTCTTC
clone size: -; D gene: -; V gene: TRBV5-4; J gene: TRBJ1-4; CDR3 protein: CASCLGGTGFNKKLFF; CDR3 DNA: TGTGCCAGCTGCTTGGGGGGGACGGGTTTTAATAAAAAACTGTTTTTT
clone size: once; D gene: -; V gene: TRBV6-6; J gene: TRBJ2-1; CDR3 protein: CASSYKGVDNEQFF; CDR3 DNA: TGTGCCAGCAGTTACAAGGGAGTAGACAATGAGCAGTTCTTC
clone size: -; D gene: -; V gene: TRBV6-5; J gene: TRBJ2-4; CDR3 protein: CASRQGISTKNIQYF; CDR3 DNA: TGTGCCAGCAGACAGGGAATCAGTACCAAAAACATTCAGTACTTC
clone size: -; D gene: -; V gene: TRBV28; J gene: TRBJ1-1; CDR3 protein: CASSWGEGEAFF; CDR3 DNA: TGTGCCAGCAGTTGGGGGGAGGGTGAAGCTTTCTTT
clone size: few; D gene: -; V gene: TRBV21-1; J gene: TRBJ1-1; CDR3 protein: CASSKGVSVVACEAFF; CDR3 DNA: TGTGCCAGCAGCAAAGGTGTTTCGGTAGTAGCGTGTGAAGCTTTCTTT
clone size: -; D gene: TRBD1; V gene: TRBV7-9; J gene: TRBJ2-7; CDR3 protein: CASSPGDREYEQYF; CDR3 DNA: TGTGCCAGCAGCCCCGGGGACAGGGAATACGAGCAGTACTTC
clone size: -; D gene: TRBD2; V gene: TRBV9; J gene: TRBJ2-1; CDR3 protein: CASSKGTSGSIYNEQFF; CDR3 DNA: TGTGCCAGCAGCAAAGGGACTAGCGGGAGTATCTACAATGAGCAGTTCTTC
clone size: -; D gene: -; V gene: TRBV29-1; J gene: TRBJ2-5; CDR3 protein: CSVAAWETQYF; CDR3 DNA: TGCAGCGTTGCGGCGTGGGAGACCCAGTACTTC
clone size: few; D gene: -; V gene: TRBV7-6; J gene: TRBJ2-2; CDR3 protein: CASSLGATTNTGELFF; CDR3 DNA: TGTGCCAGCAGCTTAGGCGCCACCACGAACACCGGGGAGCTGTTTTTT
clone size: -; D gene: -; V gene: TRBV29-1; J gene: TRBJ1-6; CDR3 protein: CSAQLAGAFDSPLHF; CDR3 DNA: TGCAGCGCCCAGTTGGCAGGGGCTTTTGATTCACCCCTCCACTTT
clone size: -; D gene: -; V gene: TRBV7-8; J gene: TRBJ2-1; CDR3 protein: CASSPHRGRDNEQFF; CDR3 DNA: TGTGCCAGCAGCCCACATCGGGGCCGGGACAATGAGCAGTTCTTC
clone size: many; D gene: -; V gene: TRBV12-3/TRBV12-4; J gene: TRBJ1-5; CDR3 protein: CASSLMAVGTGNQPQHF; CDR3 DNA: TGTGCCAGCAGTTTAATGGCAGTGGGAACGGGCAATCAGCCCCAGCATTTT
clone size: many; D gene: -; V gene: TRBV2; J gene: TRBJ1-2; CDR3 protein: CASSALIAIDGGYTF; CDR3 DNA: TGTGCCAGCAGTGCCCTCATTGCCATTGATGGTGGCTACACCTTC
clone size: -; D gene: -; V gene: TRBV5-1; J gene: TRBJ2-7; CDR3 protein: CASSLEAGIYNEQYF; CDR3 DNA: TGCGCCAGCAGCTTGGAGGCGGGAATTTACAATGAGCAGTACTTC
clone size: -; D gene: TRBD2; V gene: TRBV9; J gene: TRBJ2-7; CDR3 protein: CASSASGGAYNEQYF; CDR3 DNA: TGTGCCAGCAGCGCTAGCGGGGGGGCCTACAATGAGCAGTACTTC
clone size: many; D gene: -; V gene: TRBV6-6; J gene: TRBJ2-1; CDR3 protein: CASTQQSSGYYNEQFF; CDR3 DNA: TGTGCCAGCACCCAGCAGAGTAGCGGTTACTACAATGAGCAGTTCTTC
clone size: many; D gene: -; V gene: TRBV9; J gene: TRBJ2-7; CDR3 protein: CASSVGPYRRRESYEQYF; CDR3 DNA: TGTGCCAGCAGCGTCGGCCCCTATCGGCGGAGGGAATCCTACGAGCAGTACTTC
clone size: -; D gene: TRBD1; V gene: TRBV20-1; J gene: TRBJ2-5; CDR3 protein: CSAAPGTDQETQYF; CDR3 DNA: TGCAGTGCTGCCCCCGGGACAGACCAAGAGACCCAGTACTTC
clone size: -; D gene: -; V gene: TRBV3-1; J gene: TRBJ2-7; CDR3 protein: CASSQVRNEQYF; CDR3 DNA: TGTGCCAGCAGCCAAGTTAGGAACGAGCAGTACTTC
clone size: -; D gene: -; V gene: TRBV20-1; J gene: TRBJ2-7; CDR3 protein: CSARGTGSSSEQYF; CDR3 DNA: TGCAGTGCTAGAGGAACAGGGTCCTCCTCCGAGCAGTACTTC
clone size: once; D gene: -; V gene: TRBV25-1; J gene: TRBJ2-7; CDR3 protein: CASSDFGVIYEQYF; CDR3 DNA: TGTGCCAGCAGTGACTTTGGCGTGATCTACGAGCAGTACTTC
clone size: -; D gene: -; V gene: TRBV14; J gene: TRBJ1-2; CDR3 protein: CASSQETGNYYGYTF; CDR3 DNA: TGTGCCAGCAGCCAAGAAACCGGAAACTACTATGGCTACACCTTC
clone size: -; D gene: -; V gene: TRBV28; J gene: TRBJ1-2; CDR3 protein: CASGRVGQDYGYTF; CDR3 DNA: TGTGCCAGCGGACGTGTCGGGCAGGACTATGGCTACACCTTC
clone size: -; D gene: -; V gene: TRBV12-3/TRBV12-4; J gene: TRBJ2-4; CDR3 protein: CASSSAGDTKNIQYF; CDR3 DNA: TGTGCCAGCAGTTCCGCCGGGGACACAAAAAACATTCAGTACTTC
clone size: -; D gene: -; V gene: TRBV20-1; J gene: TRBJ1-4; CDR3 protein: CSARDMRQANEKLFF; CDR3 DNA: TGCAGTGCTAGAGATATGAGGCAGGCAAATGAAAAACTGTTTTTT
clone size: -; D gene: TRBD2; V gene: TRBV24-1; J gene: TRBJ2-1; CDR3 protein: CAASEGTSGLYNEQFF; CDR3 DNA: TGTGCCGCCAGTGAAGGGACTAGCGGCCTCTACAATGAGCAGTTCTTC
clone size: -; D gene: -; V gene: TRBV3-1; J gene: TRBJ2-1; CDR3 protein: CASSQTWAQFF; CDR3 DNA: TGTGCCAGCAGCCAAACATGGGCCCAGTTCTTC
clone size: few; D gene: -; V gene: TRBV20-1; J gene: TRBJ2-7; CDR3 protein: CSAEGRLNEQYF; CDR3 DNA: TGCAGTGCGGAGGGCAGACTCAACGAGCAGTACTTC
clone size: many; D gene: -; V gene: TRBV6-5; J gene: TRBJ2-3; CDR3 protein: CASSYRLGDTQYF; CDR3 DNA: TGTGCCAGCAGTTACCGGTTGGGAGATACGCAGTATTTT
clone size: many; D gene: -; V gene: TRBV3-1; J gene: TRBJ2-7; CDR3 protein: CASSQRVTSYEQYF; CDR3 DNA: TGTGCCAGCAGCCAAAGAGTGACCTCCTACGAGCAGTACTTC
clone size: -; D gene: -; V gene: TRBV20-1; J gene: TRBJ2-7; CDR3 protein: CGARDTRPYEQYF; CDR3 DNA: TGCGGTGCTAGAGATACTCGGCCCTACGAGCAGTACTTC
clone size: -; D gene: -; V gene: TRBV20-1; J gene: TRBJ2-5; CDR3 protein: CSARDGGSGEETQYF; CDR3 DNA: TGCAGTGCTAGAGATGGGGGTTCAGGGGAAGAGACCCAGTACTTC
clone size: -; D gene: -; V gene: TRBV10-2; J gene: TRBJ1-4; CDR3 protein: CASRRSTGSNEKLFF; CDR3 DNA: TGCGCCAGCAGGAGGTCGACAGGCTCTAATGAAAAACTGTTTTTT
clone size: many; D gene: -; V gene: TRBV5-1; J gene: TRBJ2-1; CDR3 protein: CASSLALQGGEQFF; CDR3 DNA: TGCGCCAGCAGCTTGGCCTTACAGGGTGGTGAGCAGTTCTTC
clone size: -; D gene: -; V gene: TRBV9; J gene: TRBJ1-5; CDR3 protein: CASSAGGDQPQHF; CDR3 DNA: TGTGCCAGCAGCGCCGGGGGGGATCAGCCCCAGCATTTT
clone size: many; D gene: TRBD2; V gene: TRBV5-1; J gene: TRBJ2-3; CDR3 protein: CASSNGAGVITDTQYF; CDR3 DNA: TGCGCCAGCAGCAACGGAGCGGGAGTGATCACAGATACGCAGTATTTT
clone size: few; D gene: -; V gene: TRBV2; J gene: TRBJ2-7; CDR3 protein: CASSDGSLDRGTYEQYF; CDR3 DNA: TGTGCCAGCAGTGATGGGAGTTTGGATAGGGGAACCTACGAGCAGTACTTC
clone size: -; D gene: -; V gene: TRBV7-9; J gene: TRBJ2-5; CDR3 protein: CASSDTDDDRTQYF; CDR3 DNA: TGTGCCAGCAGCGATACCGACGATGATCGGACCCAGTACTTC
clone size: -; D gene: TRBD2; V gene: TRBV6-2/TRBV6-3; J gene: TRBJ2-2; CDR3 protein: CASTGTSGGLRAGELFF; CDR3 DNA: TGTGCCAGCACCGGGACTAGCGGGGGCCTAAGAGCCGGGGAGCTGTTTTTT
clone size: many; D gene: TRBD1; V gene: TRBV29-1; J gene: TRBJ2-1; CDR3 protein: CSVSGTAFSYNEQFF; CDR3 DNA: TGCAGCGTTTCCGGGACAGCTTTCTCCTACAATGAGCAGTTCTTC
clone size: many; D gene: -; V gene: TRBV6-6; J gene: TRBJ1-5; CDR3 protein: CASSYGPNDRNQPQHF; CDR3 DNA: TGTGCCAGCAGTTACGGCCCCAACGACAGAAATCAGCCCCAGCATTTT
clone size: -; D gene: -; V gene: TRBV12-3/TRBV12-4; J gene: TRBJ2-7; CDR3 protein: CASNGGDNEQYF; CDR3 DNA: TGTGCCAGCAACGGAGGAGACAATGAGCAGTACTTC
clone size: -; D gene: TRBD1; V gene: TRBV29-1; J gene: TRBJ1-1; CDR3 protein: CSVEDRGLWTEAFF; CDR3 DNA: TGCAGCGTTGAAGATAGGGGGCTGTGGACTGAAGCTTTCTTT
clone size: once; D gene: TRBD1; V gene: TRBV28; J gene: TRBJ2-7; CDR3 protein: CASSFTGEFYEQYF; CDR3 DNA: TGTGCCAGCAGTTTTACAGGGGAGTTCTACGAGCAGTACTTC
clone size: -; D gene: -; V gene: TRBV5-1; J gene: TRBJ2-3; CDR3 protein: CASTPNAGSADTQYF; CDR3 DNA: TGCGCCAGCACCCCCAATGCAGGGAGCGCAGATACGCAGTATTTT
clone size: many; D gene: -; V gene: TRBV3-1; J gene: TRBJ2-7; CDR3 protein: CASSQTVRGPYEQYF; CDR3 DNA: TGTGCCAGCAGCCAAACAGTCCGGGGACCCTACGAGCAGTACTTC
clone size: many; D gene: -; V gene: TRBV27; J gene: TRBJ2-3; CDR3 protein: CATRSRGTDTQYF; CDR3 DNA: TGTGCCACCCGATCAAGGGGGACAGATACGCAGTATTTT
clone size: once; D gene: TRBD2; V gene: TRBV29-1; J gene: TRBJ2-7; CDR3 protein: CSVVFASGRVHNEQYF; CDR3 DNA: TGCAGCGTTGTTTTCGCTAGCGGGAGGGTCCACAATGAGCAGTACTTC
clone size: many; D gene: TRBD1; V gene: TRBV28; J gene: TRBJ1-2; CDR3 protein: CASTPGQVPYGYTF; CDR3 DNA: TGTGCCAGCACCCCGGGACAGGTTCCCTATGGCTACACCTTC